These 7 T cell receptor gamma chains came from one sample sequenced in a study of γδ T cells in repeated Plasmodium falciparum infection (dated by TCRdb to the early 2020s). Libraries were constructed by multiplex PCR. For sequencing, an Illumina MiSeq was employed. In TCRdb, clones were called once more from the public reads by CATT, and rows of identical DNA were later combined. The sample table shows approximately 25,000 gamma-chain clones, and over 2.5% are seen once. The biggest ten clones account for approximately 30% of the sample. For bulk TCR repertoire analysis, Vgamma9/Vdelta2+ and Vdelta2-negative gammadelta T cell populations were flow-sorted out of peripheral blood mononuclear cells. Sample: gamma-delta T cells from blood. Source of these receptors: a pool of human donors (malaria-infected and uninfected, not separated).

This clone was seen more than once but under ten times. This is likely an artifact of a read error, given a far larger clone one base away. The same CDR3 is also encoded by other DNA sequences in this sample. The rearrangement uses TRGV9 and TRGJ1 or TRGJ2. TCRdb is silent on the J gene; assignment here came from matching the DNA to germline. V lost 3 bases, J lost 4 bases, and 9 bases stayed unmatched. From germline, CDR1 is GITISATS and CDR2 ISYDGTV (reference sequence). This CDR3 has 14 amino acids. CDR3 sequence (DNA): TGTGCCTTGTGGGAGTATCGGGCCTATTATAAGAAACTCTTT. Amino acid sequence: CALWEYRAYYKKLF.

This clone showed up many times. For this DNA, TCRdb reports the protein of a much larger clone, which diverges at residue 4, most likely from a read error; the protein presented here is translated directly from the DNA. This chain uses TRGV9 with TRGJ1 or TRGJ2. The CDR3 consists of 17 residues. CDR1 is GITISATS and CDR2 is ISYDGTV in the germline V gene (reference sequence). This CDR3 reads CALREPTTPWNYYKKLF. CDR3 sequence (DNA): TGTGCCTTGAGGGAGCCAACAACCCCCTGGAATTATTATAAGAAACTCTTT.

This clone came up many times. The TCRdb record carries a much larger clone's protein, which differs from this DNA's translation at residue 4; a read error is the likely cause, and the protein listed here is the DNA translation. The sample carries other DNA sequences with the same CDR3. The chain links TRGV9 to TRGJ1 or TRGJ2. TCRdb lists no J gene, so it was determined here by aligning the DNA to germline. The length of the CDR3 is 14 residues. Germline CDR1 reads GITISATS; CDR2 reads ISYDGTV (reference sequence). The CDR3 DNA sequence: TGTGCCTTGAGGGAGACCCAGGATTATTATAAGAAACTCTTT. Its protein product is CALRETQDYYKKLF.

This clone was recorded many times. The TCRdb record carries a much larger clone's protein, which differs from this DNA's translation at residue 7; a read error is the likely cause, and the protein listed here is the DNA translation. The chain combines TRGV8 with TRGJ1 or TRGJ2. CDR3 length equals 12 residues. Losses at the gene ends were 0 bases for V and 7 bases for J; bases not matched to a gene: 3. Germline values: CDR1 VENAVY, CDR2 YDSYNSRV. The DNA of the CDR3 is TGTGCCACCTGGGATAGGCTGTATAAGAAACTCTTT. The encoded protein is CATWDRLYKKLF.

This clone was observed many times. An end of the junction differs from the germline gene, which may be a read error. The V and J genes are TRGV9 and TRGJP. Germline V gene data show CDR1 as GITISATS and CDR2 as ISYDGTV (reference sequence). CDR3 length equals 16 residues. The chain's CDR3 is CALWEAPELGKKIEVF. The CDR3 DNA follows: TGTGCCTTGTGGGAGGCGCCAGAGTTGGGCAAAAAAATCGAGGTATTT.

This clone was seen repeatedly, ten times or more. TCRdb shows a much larger clone's protein in place of this DNA's translation, and the two differ at residue 13, likely through a read error; the protein shown is translated from the DNA. The J gene was not called, though the V gene is TRGV3. CDR3 size: 15 residues. Germline values: CDR1 VTNTFY, CDR2 YDVSTARD (reference sequence). The CDR3, as DNA: TGTGCCACCTGGGACATCACCCATGGAGTATATAAGGAACTCTTT. It yields the protein CATWDITHGVYKELF.

This clone was seen repeatedly, ten times or more. The protein given by TCRdb reflects a much larger clone and differs at residue 4 from this DNA's translation, likely from a read error; the protein shown is the DNA's translation. The sample carries other DNA sequences with the same CDR3. The V and J genes are TRGV9 and TRGJP. The J gene is not listed in TCRdb, so it was assigned here from a DNA match to germline. In germline, CDR1 is GITISATS, CDR2 ISYDGTV (reference sequence). The CDR3 extends over 17 amino acids. The CDR3 DNA sequence: TGTGCCTTGCGGGAATTCTTGAAAGAGTTGGGCAAAAAAATCAAGGTATTT. Its protein is CALREFLKELGKKIKVF.